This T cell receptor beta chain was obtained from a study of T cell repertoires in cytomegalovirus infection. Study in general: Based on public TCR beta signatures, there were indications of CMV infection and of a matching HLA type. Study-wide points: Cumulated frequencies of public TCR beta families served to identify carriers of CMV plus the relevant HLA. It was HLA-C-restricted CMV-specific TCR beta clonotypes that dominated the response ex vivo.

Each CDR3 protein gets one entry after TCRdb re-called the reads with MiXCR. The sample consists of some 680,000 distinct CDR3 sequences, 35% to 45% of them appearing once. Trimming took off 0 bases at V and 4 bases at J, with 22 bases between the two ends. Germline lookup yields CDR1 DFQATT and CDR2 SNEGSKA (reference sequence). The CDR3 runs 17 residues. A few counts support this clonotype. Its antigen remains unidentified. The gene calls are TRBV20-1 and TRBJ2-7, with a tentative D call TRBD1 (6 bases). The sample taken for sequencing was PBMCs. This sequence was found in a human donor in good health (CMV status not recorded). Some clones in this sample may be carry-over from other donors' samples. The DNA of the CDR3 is TGCAGTGCTAGAGATGAGGAAGTAGGGACACTTCGGTACGAGCAGTACTTC. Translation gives CSARDEEVGTLRYEQYF.